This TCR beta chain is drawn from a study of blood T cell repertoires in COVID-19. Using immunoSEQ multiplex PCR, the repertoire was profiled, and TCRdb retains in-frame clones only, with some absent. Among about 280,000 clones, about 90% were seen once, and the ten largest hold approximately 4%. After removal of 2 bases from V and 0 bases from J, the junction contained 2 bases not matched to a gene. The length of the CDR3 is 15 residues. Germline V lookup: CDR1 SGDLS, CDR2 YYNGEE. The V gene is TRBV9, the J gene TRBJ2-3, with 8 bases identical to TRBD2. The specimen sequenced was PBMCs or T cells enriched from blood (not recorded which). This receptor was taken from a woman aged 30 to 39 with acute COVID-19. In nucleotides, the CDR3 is TGTGCCAGCAGCGTCGGACTAGCAAGCACAGATACGCAGTATTTT. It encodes CASSVGLASTDTQYF.